Shown below are 8 T cell receptor beta chains from a single sample sequenced in a study of blood T cell repertoires in COVID-19. Profiling relied on immunoSEQ multiplex PCR, and the TCRdb table lists in-frame clones only, not all of them. The sample has 400,000 or so clones; about 88% are singletons. Sequencing was carried out using peripheral blood. The receptors here all came from a human donor in a cohort sampled during active COVID-19.

V is TRBV11-2 and J is TRBJ1-2; TRBD1 is a possible D gene (6 bases). The CDR3 spans 13 residues. The germline gives CDR1 SGHAT, CDR2 FQNNGV. V was trimmed by 5 bases and J by 3 bases, leaving 10 bases between them. In nucleotides, the CDR3 is TGTGCCAGCAGCCCGGACAGTTACTATGGCTACACCTTC. This encodes CASSPDSYYGYTF.

The gene calls are TRBV3-1 (or the pseudogene TRBV3-2) and TRBJ1-2; perhaps TRBD1 as D (5 bases). The ends were cut back, 8 bases at V and 8 bases at J, with 18 bases in the middle. CDR3 length equals 13 residues. In germline, CDR1 is LGHDT, CDR2 YNNKEL (reference sequence). In DNA form, the CDR3 reads TGTGCCAGCGGCCCGGCCACAGGAGTGGGCTACACCTTC. It translates to CASGPATGVGYTF.

This clone was recorded once. V usage is TRBV23-1 and J usage is TRBJ1-2; weak D call: TRBD1 (6 bases). TRBV23-1 is an ORF, with its function uncertain. V was clipped by 4 bases and J by 7 bases, with 13 bases between them. This CDR3 spans 13 amino acids. CDR3 DNA: TGCGCCAGCAGTCGGTCAGGGGCCGGTGGCTACACCTTC. It translates to CASSRSGAGGYTF.

The V and J genes are TRBV25-1 and TRBJ2-5, with D maybe TRBD1 (6 bases). Germline V CDR1 and CDR2: MGHDK, SYGVNS. V lost 4 bases to trimming and J lost 5 bases, with 11 bases between them. This CDR3 has 13 residues. DNA for the CDR3: TGTGCCAGCAGTGGGTTGGGGGCTGAGACCCAGTACTTC. This sequence encodes CASSGLGAETQYF.

This clone has at least ten counts. The chain has TRBV5-1 and TRBJ1-3, with 7 bases that match TRBD1. J lost 6 bases, V lost 1 base, and 7 bases had no gene match. In germline, CDR1 is SGHRS, CDR2 YFSETQ. The CDR3 is 15 residues long. The CDR3 DNA reads as TGCGCCAGCAGCTTGACGTCGGGGACAGAAAACACCATATATTTT. This translates into CASSLTSGTENTIYF.

The CDR3 is CASSEGLAGQNYGYTF. DNA for the CDR3: TGTGCCAGCAGTGAAGGATTAGCAGGGCAGAACTATGGCTACACCTTC. J is TRBJ1-2 and V is TRBV6-1; perhaps TRBD1 as D (5 bases). The ends were cut back, 1 base at V and 2 bases at J, with 14 bases in the middle. The CDR3 extends over 16 amino acids. Germline assignment: CDR1 MNHNS and CDR2 SASEGT.

The CDR3 here is CASSPRAGAGSTEAFF. As DNA, the CDR3 is TGTGCCAGCAGCCCTCGTGCAGGGGCTGGTAGCACTGAAGCTTTCTTT. V and J are TRBV9 and TRBJ1-1, with D possibly TRBD1 on 6 matching bases. CDR1 and CDR2 (germline): SGDLS, YYNGEE. V lost 4 bases, J lost 4 bases, and 20 bases lay in between. The CDR3 length is 16 residues.

The chain has TRBV30 and TRBJ2-5, with 8 bases matching TRBD1. The CDR3 sequence is 14 residues long. Per germline, CDR1 GTSNPN and CDR2 SVGIG (reference sequence). J lost 5 bases, V lost 3 bases, and 8 bases had no gene match. This CDR3 is CAWRPYRGIETQYF. The CDR3 DNA reads as TGTGCCTGGAGGCCCTACAGGGGGATCGAGACCCAGTACTTC.